These 2 T cell receptor beta chains were sequenced from one sample in a study of cytomegalovirus exposure and HLA in healthy donors. PCR amplification relied on 60 Vbeta primers (plus 13 Jbeta primers). Sequencing used immunoSEQ multiplex PCR; TCRdb keeps in-frame clones, though not all of them. The table includes about 150,000 clones, 75% detected once. Sequencing was carried out using PBMCs. These receptors were obtained from a man aged 18 to 35 in good health and CMV-seropositive.

CDR3 in amino acids: CASSEEGRQYF. The DNA of the CDR3 is TGTGCCAGCAGTGAGGAGGGAAGGCAGTACTTC. The rearrangement joins TRBV27 to TRBJ2-7; perhaps TRBD2 as D (6 bases). CDR1 and CDR2 (germline): MNHEY, SMNVEV (reference sequence). V lost 5 bases, J lost 9 bases, and 11 bases lay in between. This CDR3 comprises 11 residues.

The chain recombines TRBV5-4 with TRBJ1-4; 10 bases align to TRBD1. This CDR3 comprises 18 residues. The V gene's germline CDR1 is SGHNT and CDR2 YYREEE (reference sequence). The ends lost 5 bases at V and 5 bases at J; junction bases unmatched: 15. CDR3 nucleotides: TGTGCCAGCAGTCATAACCGGGACAGGGGAAGAGAAAATGAAAAACTGTTTTTT. Translating it yields CASSHNRDRGRENEKLFF.